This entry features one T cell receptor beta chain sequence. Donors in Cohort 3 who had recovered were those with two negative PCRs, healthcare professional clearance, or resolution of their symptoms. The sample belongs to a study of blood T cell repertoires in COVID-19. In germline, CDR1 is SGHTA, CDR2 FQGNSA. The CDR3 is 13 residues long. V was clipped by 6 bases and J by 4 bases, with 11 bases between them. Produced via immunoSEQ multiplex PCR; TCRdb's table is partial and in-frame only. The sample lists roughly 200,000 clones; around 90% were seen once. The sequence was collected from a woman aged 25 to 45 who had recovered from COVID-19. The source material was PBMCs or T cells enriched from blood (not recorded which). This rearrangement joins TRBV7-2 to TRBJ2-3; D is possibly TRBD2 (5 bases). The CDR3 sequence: CASRRASPDTQYF. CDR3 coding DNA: TGTGCCAGCAGGAGGGCGAGCCCAGATACGCAGTATTTT.